The 13 T cell receptor beta chains presented below share a single source sample, sequenced in a study of cytomegalovirus exposure and HLA in healthy donors. With 60 Vbeta and 13 Jbeta primers, the PCR was carried out. Sequenced by immunoSEQ multiplex PCR; TCRdb stores in-frame clones only, minus some. The sample table includes 100,000 to 150,000 clones. Material for sequencing was PBMCs. All receptors derive from a man between 18 and 35 years old in good health and CMV-seronegative.

The chain recombines TRBV5-5 with TRBJ2-3; D perhaps matches TRBD1 (6 bases). Germline CDR1 is SGHKS and CDR2 is YYEKEE (reference sequence). V gave up 0 bases and J gave up 0 bases, with 14 bases separating them. This CDR3 comprises 17 residues. The CDR3 sequence is CASSLAPGEMSTDTQYF. CDR3 DNA sequence: TGTGCCAGCAGCTTGGCCCCAGGGGAAATGAGCACAGATACGCAGTATTTT.

V is TRBV29-1 and J is TRBJ2-1; the match to TRBD2 covers 11 bases. The germline gives CDR1 SQVTM, CDR2 ANQGSEA. This CDR3 has 18 amino acids. The V segment lost 5 bases and the J segment 2 bases; nucleotides outside the gene matches: 14. The CDR3 DNA sequence: TGCAGCGTTTGCACAGGGCCCCTAGCGGGGGGCCCCTACAATGAGCAGTTCTTC. Translation gives CSVCTGPLAGGPYNEQFF.

The genes are TRBV29-1 and TRBJ1-2; D is possibly TRBD1 (5 bases). Germline CDR1 SQVTM, CDR2 ANQGSEA. The CDR3 runs to 11 residues. With 6 bases removed from V and 8 bases from J, the gap between germline ends came to 13 bases. CDR3 DNA: TGCAGCGTCGAAACAGGCGAGGGCTACACCTTC. Translated, it gives CSVETGEGYTF.

The chain uses TRBV5-1 and TRBJ2-7; unclear D gene. Germline loops: CDR1 SGHRS, CDR2 YFSETQ. Trimming pared 3 bases from V and 4 bases from J, leaving 11 bases between. This CDR3 contains 13 residues. Written as DNA, the CDR3 is TGCGCCAGCAGCTCTCGAACCGGTTACGAGCAGTACTTC. Its protein is CASSSRTGYEQYF.

The gene calls are TRBV4-1 and TRBJ2-7; weak D call: TRBD1 (6 bases). This CDR3 contains 13 residues. Trimming stripped 2 bases from V and 4 bases from J, with 9 bases between. Germline values: CDR1 MGHRA, CDR2 YSYEKL. DNA for the CDR3: TGCGCCAGCAGCCAAAATAGGGGGTACGAGCAGTACTTC. Translated, it gives CASSQNRGYEQYF.

The rearrangement links TRBV7-9 to TRBJ1-2, with 9 nucleotides matching TRBD1. Germline V gene lookup returns CDR1 SEHNR and CDR2 FQNEAQ (reference sequence). The J segment lost 4 bases and the V segment lost 1 base, leaving 4 bases of the junction unmatched. CDR3 size: 15 residues. CDR3 in amino acids: CASSLEDRGGYGYTF. CDR3 nucleotide sequence: TGTGCCAGCAGCTTAGAGGACAGGGGCGGCTATGGCTACACCTTC.

The rearrangement links TRBV28 to TRBJ1-5, with 12 bases matching TRBD1. From germline, CDR1 is MDHEN and CDR2 SYDVKM. The CDR3 runs 17 residues. Losses at the gene ends were 5 bases for V and 5 bases for J; bases not matched to a gene: 10. CDR3 DNA sequence: TGTGCCAGCAGTGCAGTTCTAGGGACAGGGGGCGATCAGCCCCAGCATTTT. Its translation: CASSAVLGTGGDQPQHF.

The V call is TRBV6-5, the J call TRBJ2-2; 9 positions match TRBD2. The CDR3 runs to 15 residues. The V gene end was trimmed by 6 bases and the J gene end by 1 base; junction bases not matched to a gene: 3. Per germline, CDR1 MNHEY and CDR2 SVGAGI. Here the CDR3 reads CASRWTSENTGELFF. For the CDR3, the DNA is TGTGCCAGCAGATGGACTAGCGAGAACACCGGGGAGCTGTTTTTT.

The chain uses TRBV30 and TRBJ1-5; D perhaps matches TRBD1 (5 bases). This CDR3 contains 15 residues. Per germline, CDR1 GTSNPN and CDR2 SVGIG (reference sequence). V dropped 4 bases and J dropped 0 bases, with 13 bases sitting between them. The CDR3 bases are TGTGCCTGGATGGCTCGGGGGAGTAGCAATCAGCCCCAGCATTTT. The encoded protein is CAWMARGSSNQPQHF.

The chain links TRBV5-1 to TRBJ2-5, with TRBD2 matching 9 bases. Germline CDR1 is SGHRS and CDR2 is YFSETQ. This CDR3 spans 16 amino acids. With V trimmed by 0 bases and J by 6 bases, 9 bases remained unmatched. The chain's CDR3 is CASSLEAASGDKTQYF. The CDR3 DNA reads as TGCGCCAGCAGCTTGGAGGCGGCTAGCGGGGATAAGACCCAGTACTTC.

The CDR3 sequence is CASSESKGENTEAFF. The CDR3 coding sequence is TGCGCCAGCAGTGAGTCAAAGGGGGAGAACACTGAAGCTTTCTTT. The V gene is TRBV10-1, the J gene TRBJ1-1; D might be TRBD1 (6 bases). Germline V gene sequence: CDR1 WNHNN, CDR2 SYGVQD (reference sequence). CDR3 length equals 15 residues. Trimming took off 0 bases at V and 1 base at J, with 9 bases between the two ends.

The chain uses TRBV2 and TRBJ2-5; D is ambiguous. V was shortened by 8 bases and J by 0 bases, with 13 bases between the two germline ends. The length of the CDR3 is 14 residues. The germline gives CDR1 SNHLY, CDR2 FYNNEI. The DNA for the CDR3 is TGTGCCAGCGAGGTACCCTATTACCAAGAGACCCAGTACTTC. Residues: CASEVPYYQETQYF.

The rearrangement uses TRBV4-1 and TRBJ1-6; tentatively, D is TRBD1 (5 bases). This CDR3 region has 18 residues. Germline V gives CDR1 MGHRA, CDR2 YSYEKL. V was clipped by 0 bases and J by 8 bases, with 20 bases between them. CDR3 loop: CASSQDGRASASDSPLHF. The CDR3 DNA sequence: TGCGCCAGCAGCCAAGATGGCAGGGCCTCGGCATCGGATTCACCCCTCCACTTT.